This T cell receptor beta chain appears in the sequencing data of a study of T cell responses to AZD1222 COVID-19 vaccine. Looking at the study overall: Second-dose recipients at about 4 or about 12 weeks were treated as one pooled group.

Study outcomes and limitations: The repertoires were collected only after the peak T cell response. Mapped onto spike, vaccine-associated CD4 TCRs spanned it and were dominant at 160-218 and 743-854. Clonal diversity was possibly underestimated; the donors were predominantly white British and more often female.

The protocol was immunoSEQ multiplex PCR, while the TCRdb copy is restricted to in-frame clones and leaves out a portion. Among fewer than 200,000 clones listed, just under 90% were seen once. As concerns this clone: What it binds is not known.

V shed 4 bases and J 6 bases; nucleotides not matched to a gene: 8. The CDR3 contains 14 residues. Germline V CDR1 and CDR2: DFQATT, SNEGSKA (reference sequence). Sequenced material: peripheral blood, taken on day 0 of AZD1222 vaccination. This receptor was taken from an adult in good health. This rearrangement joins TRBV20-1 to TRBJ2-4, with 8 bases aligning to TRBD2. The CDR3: CSAIDAGGRNIQYF. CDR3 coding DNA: TGCAGTGCTATTGACGCGGGAGGAAGAAACATTCAGTACTTC.